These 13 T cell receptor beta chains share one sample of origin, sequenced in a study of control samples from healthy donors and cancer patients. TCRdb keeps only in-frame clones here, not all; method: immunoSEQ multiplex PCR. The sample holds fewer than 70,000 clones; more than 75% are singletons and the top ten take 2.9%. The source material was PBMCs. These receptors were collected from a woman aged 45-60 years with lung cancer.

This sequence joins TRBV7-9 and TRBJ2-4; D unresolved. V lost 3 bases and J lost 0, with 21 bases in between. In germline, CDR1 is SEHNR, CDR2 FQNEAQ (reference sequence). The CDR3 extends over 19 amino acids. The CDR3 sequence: CASSFPPRTDPLAKNIQYF. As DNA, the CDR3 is TGTGCCAGCAGCTTCCCCCCCCGGACGGACCCGCTAGCCAAAAACATTCAGTACTTC.

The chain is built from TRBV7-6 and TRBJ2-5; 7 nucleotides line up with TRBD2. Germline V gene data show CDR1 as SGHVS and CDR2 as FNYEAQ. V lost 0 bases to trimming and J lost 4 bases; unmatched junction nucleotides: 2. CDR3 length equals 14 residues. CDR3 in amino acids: CASSLAGLGETQYF. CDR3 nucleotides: TGTGCCAGCAGCTTAGCAGGACTAGGAGAGACCCAGTACTTC.

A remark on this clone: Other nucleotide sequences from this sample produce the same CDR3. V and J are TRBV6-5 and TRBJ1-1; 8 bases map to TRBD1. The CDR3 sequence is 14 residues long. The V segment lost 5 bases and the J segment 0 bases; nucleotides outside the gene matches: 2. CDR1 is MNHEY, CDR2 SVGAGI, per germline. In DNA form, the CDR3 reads TGTGCCAGCAGTCGACAGGGGTTGAACACTGAAGCTTTCTTT. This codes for CASSRQGLNTEAFF.

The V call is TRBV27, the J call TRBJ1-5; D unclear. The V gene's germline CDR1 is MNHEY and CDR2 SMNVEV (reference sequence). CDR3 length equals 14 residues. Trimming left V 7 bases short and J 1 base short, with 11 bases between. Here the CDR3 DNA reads TGTGCCAGCACCACACTGGACAGCAATCAGCCCCAGCATTTT. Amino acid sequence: CASTTLDSNQPQHF.

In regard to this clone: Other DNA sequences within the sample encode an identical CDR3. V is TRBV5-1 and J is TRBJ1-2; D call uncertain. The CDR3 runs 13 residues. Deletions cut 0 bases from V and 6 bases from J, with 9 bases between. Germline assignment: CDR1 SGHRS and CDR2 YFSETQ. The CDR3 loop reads CASSLGGGDGYTF. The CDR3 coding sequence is TGCGCCAGCAGCTTGGGGGGTGGTGATGGCTACACCTTC.

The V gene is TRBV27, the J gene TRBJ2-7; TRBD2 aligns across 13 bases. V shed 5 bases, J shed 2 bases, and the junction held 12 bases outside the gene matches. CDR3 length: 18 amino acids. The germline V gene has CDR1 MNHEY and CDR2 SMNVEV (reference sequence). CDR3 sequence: CASSLQGTSGGATYEQYF. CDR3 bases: TGTGCCAGCAGTCTACAGGGAACTAGCGGGGGGGCTACCTACGAGCAGTACTTC.

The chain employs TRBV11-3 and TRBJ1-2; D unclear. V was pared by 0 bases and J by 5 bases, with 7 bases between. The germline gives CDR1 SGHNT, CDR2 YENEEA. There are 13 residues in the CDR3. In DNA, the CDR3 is TGTGCCAGCAGCTTAGATGACGGGTATGGCTACACCTTC. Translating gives CASSLDDGYGYTF.

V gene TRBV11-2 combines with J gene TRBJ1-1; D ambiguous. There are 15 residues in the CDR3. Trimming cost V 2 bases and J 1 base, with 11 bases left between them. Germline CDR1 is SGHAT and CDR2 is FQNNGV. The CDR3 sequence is CASSLQAGRNTEAFF. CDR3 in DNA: TGTGCCAGCAGCTTACAAGCAGGACGGAACACTGAAGCTTTCTTT.

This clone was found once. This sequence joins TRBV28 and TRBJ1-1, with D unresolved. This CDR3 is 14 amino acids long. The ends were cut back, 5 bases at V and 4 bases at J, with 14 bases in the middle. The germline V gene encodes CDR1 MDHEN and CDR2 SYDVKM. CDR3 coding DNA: TGTGCCAGCAGTCCAACCTTAACGAGCACTGAAGCTTTCTTT. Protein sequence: CASSPTLTSTEAFF.

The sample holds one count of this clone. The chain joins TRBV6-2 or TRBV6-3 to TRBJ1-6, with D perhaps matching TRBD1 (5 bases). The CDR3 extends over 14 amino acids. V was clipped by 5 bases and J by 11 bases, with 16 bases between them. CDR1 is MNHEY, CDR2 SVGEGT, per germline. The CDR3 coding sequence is TGTGCCAGCAGTCGCCGGGACCATGTGCCACCCCTCCACTTT. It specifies CASSRRDHVPPLHF.

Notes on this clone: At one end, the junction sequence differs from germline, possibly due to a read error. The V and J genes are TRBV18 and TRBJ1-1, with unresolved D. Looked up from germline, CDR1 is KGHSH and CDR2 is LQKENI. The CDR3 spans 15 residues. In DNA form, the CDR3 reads TGTGCCAGCTCACCAAGGGCAGACATGAACACTGAAGCTCTCTTT. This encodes CASSPRADMNTEALF.

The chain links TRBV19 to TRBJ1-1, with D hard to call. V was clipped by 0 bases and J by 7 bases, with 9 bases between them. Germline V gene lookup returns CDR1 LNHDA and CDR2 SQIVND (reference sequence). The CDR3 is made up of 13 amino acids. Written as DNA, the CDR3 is TGTGCCAGTAGTATAGATCCCGGCGGTGAAGCTTTCTTT. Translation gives CASSIDPGGEAFF.

In nucleotides, the CDR3 is TGTGCCAGCAGCCCTGGGCTGCTCAAAAACATTCAGTACTTC. This sequence encodes CASSPGLLKNIQYF. The chain combines TRBV5-5 with TRBJ2-4; the D is unclear. V lost 4 bases and J 3 bases, leaving 11 bases between the germline ends. This CDR3 region has 14 residues. CDR1 and CDR2 (germline): SGHKS, YYEKEE (reference sequence).